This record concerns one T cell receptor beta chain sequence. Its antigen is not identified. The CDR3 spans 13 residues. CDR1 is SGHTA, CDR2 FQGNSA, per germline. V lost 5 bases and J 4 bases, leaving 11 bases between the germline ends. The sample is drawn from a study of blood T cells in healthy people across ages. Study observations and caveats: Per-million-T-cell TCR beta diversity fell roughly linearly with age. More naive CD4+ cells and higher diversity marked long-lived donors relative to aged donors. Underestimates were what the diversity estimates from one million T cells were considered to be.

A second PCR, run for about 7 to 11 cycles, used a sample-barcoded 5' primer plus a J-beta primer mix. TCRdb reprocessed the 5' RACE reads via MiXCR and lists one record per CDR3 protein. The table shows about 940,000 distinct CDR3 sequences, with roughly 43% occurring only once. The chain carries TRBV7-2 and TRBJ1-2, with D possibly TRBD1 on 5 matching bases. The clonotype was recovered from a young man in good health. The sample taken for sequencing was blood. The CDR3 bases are TGTGCCAGCAGCCCCCCCGGGGCCTATGGCTACACCTTC. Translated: CASSPPGAYGYTF.